The 14 T cell receptor beta chains below were found in one sample sequenced in a study of shared clonotypes between healthy human individuals. Naive CD8 isolation took CD45RO-negative cells positively selected for CCR7 and excluded terminally differentiated effector memory CD45RA+ cells. TCRdb's copy holds only in-frame clones and misses some; the assay was immunoSEQ multiplex PCR. The repertoire consists of millions of clones, with about 94% occurring once and the leading ten covering 1% to 1.3%. Sequencing was done on a sample of naive CD8+ T cells sorted from blood. The source of these receptors is a man aged 18 to 29 in good health.

This clone has just one count. The CDR3 DNA reads as TGTGCCAGCACCCAGGGCAACTACGAGCAGTACTTC. Its protein product is CASTQGNYEQYF. The chain is built from TRBV2 and TRBJ2-7; tentatively, D is TRBD1 (5 bases). The CDR3 totals 12 residues. The V end was cut by 7 bases, the J end by 3 bases, with 10 bases between. Germline V lookup: CDR1 SNHLY, CDR2 FYNNEI.

In the case of this clone: This sample includes further DNA sequences coding for the same CDR3. This sequence joins TRBV7-2 and TRBJ2-1; D is unclear. This CDR3 region has 13 residues. Germline V CDR1 and CDR2: SGHTA, FQGNSA. V was shortened by 1 base and J by 4 bases, with 5 bases between the two germline ends. The CDR3 nucleotides are TGTGCCAGCAGCTTAGGACTTTACAATGAGCAGTTCTTC. Its translation: CASSLGLYNEQFF.

On this clone itself: The sample has other DNA sequences that encode this CDR3 too. The rearrangement joins TRBV4-1 to TRBJ2-5; D gene unclear. The CDR3 is 13 residues long. Germline V CDR1 and CDR2: MGHRA, YSYEKL. V was shortened by 0 bases and J by 5 bases, with 7 bases between the two germline ends. CDR3 bases: TGCGCCAGCAGCCAAGATCTCGAGGAGACCCAGTACTTC. It encodes CASSQDLEETQYF.

The chain links TRBV7-9 to TRBJ2-3; 10 bases line up with TRBD2. Germline CDR1 is SEHNR and CDR2 is FQNEAQ (reference sequence). J lost 3 bases, V lost 5 bases, and 5 bases had no gene match. The CDR3 runs 15 residues. The CDR3 loop reads CASSASGSGTDTQYF. The CDR3 DNA sequence: TGTGCCAGCAGCGCTAGCGGGAGTGGTACAGATACGCAGTATTTT. Drawing the rest from reference TRBV7-9 and TRBJ2-3, the complete variable domain is DTGVSQNPRHKITKRGQNVTFRCDPISEHNRLYWYRQTLGQGPEFLTYFQNEAQLEKSRLLSDRFSAERPKGSFSTLEIQRTEQGDSAMYLCASSASGSGTDTQYFGPGTRLTVL.

V and J are TRBV11-2 and TRBJ1-6, with D uncertain. CDR3 length equals 13 residues. Per the germline V gene, CDR1 is SGHAT and CDR2 is FQNNGV. Trimming took off 1 base at V and 16 bases at J, with 14 bases between the two ends. CDR3 coding DNA: TGTGCCAGCAGCTTAGTCAAGGGTTGGGCTCTCCACTTT. Its translation: CASSLVKGWALHF.

The J gene is TRBJ1-1, the V gene TRBV6-6; unclear D gene. CDR1 is MNHNY, CDR2 SVGAGI, per germline (reference sequence). V lost 6 bases, J lost 3 bases, and 5 bases lay in between. This CDR3 contains 11 residues. CDR3 region: CASSLYTEAFF. CDR3 sequence (DNA): TGTGCCAGCAGCCTATACACTGAAGCTTTCTTT.

This chain joins TRBV7-8 and TRBJ2-1, with no clear D. The CDR3 length is 15 residues. The V end was cut by 10 bases, the J end by 1 base, with 17 bases between. Per germline, CDR1 SGHVS and CDR2 FQNEAQ. CDR3 amino acids: CAISALDLSYNEQFF. CDR3 in DNA: TGTGCCATCTCCGCGCTTGACTTGTCCTACAATGAGCAGTTCTTC.

The rearrangement uses TRBV6-1 and TRBJ1-2; weak D call: TRBD1 (6 bases). Germline V CDR1 and CDR2: MNHNS, SASEGT. V lost 2 bases, J lost 5 bases, and 9 bases lay in between. The CDR3 is 13 amino acids. The CDR3 sequence is CASSERGAYGYTF. For the CDR3, the DNA is TGTGCCAGCAGTGAACGGGGGGCGTATGGCTACACCTTC.

The chain couples TRBV6-1 to TRBJ1-1; D remains ambiguous. Trimming shortened V by 6 bases and J by 1 base, and 18 bases separated the two germline ends. The CDR3 covers 16 residues. Germline assignment: CDR1 MNHNS and CDR2 SASEGT. CDR3 bases: TGTGCCAGCAGCGAACTCCCGGGAATAGGGAACACTGAAGCTTTCTTT. Amino acid sequence: CASSELPGIGNTEAFF.

This sequence joins TRBV10-3 and TRBJ2-7, with D perhaps matching TRBD1 or TRBD2 (5 bases each). Trimming stripped 4 bases from V and 0 bases from J, with 7 bases between. The CDR3 covers 13 residues. Germline-derived CDR1 and CDR2 are ENHRY and SYGVKD. The DNA for the CDR3 is TGTGCCATCAGTGGGGACCACTCCTACGAGCAGTACTTC. This translates into CAISGDHSYEQYF.

CDR3 DNA sequence: TGCGCCAGCAGCCAAGCGAAGACTAGCGGAGAGACCCAGTACTTC. Encoded protein: CASSQAKTSGETQYF. The chain combines TRBV4-1 with TRBJ2-5, with TRBD2 matching 9 bases. The V and J ends lost 1 base and 4 bases, in that order; junction bases with no gene match: 4. The CDR3 loop spans 15 amino acids. Germline CDR1 and CDR2: MGHRA and YSYEKL.

This clone was counted a single time. The V and J genes are TRBV9 and TRBJ1-6; the D is unclear. The V and J ends lost 4 bases and 10 bases respectively, with 9 bases between them. The CDR3 is made up of 12 amino acids. Per the germline V gene, CDR1 is SGDLS and CDR2 is YYNGEE. The CDR3 DNA sequence: TGTGCCAGCAGCATGGGCGGCTCACCCCTCCACTTT. Encoded protein: CASSMGGSPLHF.

The chain uses TRBV19 and TRBJ2-2; D not certain. This CDR3 spans 14 amino acids. Germline V gene lookup returns CDR1 LNHDA and CDR2 SQIVND (reference sequence). Trimming shortened V by 5 bases and J by 4 bases, and 11 bases separated the two germline ends. Here the CDR3 reads CASSDPGSTGELFF. DNA for the CDR3: TGTGCCAGTAGTGACCCGGGCTCCACCGGGGAGCTGTTTTTT. The whole variable domain, remainder taken from reference TRBV19 and TRBJ2-2, is DGGITQSPKYLFRKEGQNVTLSCEQNLNHDAMYWYRQDPGQGLRLIYYSQIVNDFQKGDIAEGYSVSREKKESFPLTVTSAQKNPTAFYLCASSDPGSTGELFFGEGSRLTVL.

V and J are TRBV5-6 and TRBJ2-5; D remains unclear. The length of the CDR3 is 15 residues. The V end lost 3 bases, the J end lost 4 bases, and 16 bases lay between the germline ends. CDR1 is SGHDT, CDR2 YYEEEE, per germline. CDR3: CASSSTKARLETQYF. CDR3 bases: TGTGCCAGCAGCTCCACCAAAGCGCGTCTAGAGACCCAGTACTTC.